The 24 T cell receptor beta chains in this list originate from one sample, sequenced in a study of T cell responses to AZD1222 COVID-19 vaccine. Clones were sequenced by immunoSEQ multiplex PCR, and TCRdb holds only the in-frame ones, with some missing. Altogether approximately 110,000 clones are present, approximately 90% being singletons, with the ten largest covering roughly 7%. Sequencing was performed on peripheral blood, taken on day 0 of AZD1222 vaccination. These receptors all come from an adult in good health.

This chain connects TRBV5-1 to TRBJ1-1; D may be TRBD1 (5 bases). Germline V gives CDR1 SGHRS, CDR2 YFSETQ. The CDR3 has 14 amino acids. Trimming stripped 0 bases from V and 1 base from J, with 7 bases between. CDR3 bases: TGCGCCAGCAGCTTGGAGAGGGGGAACACTGAAGCTTTCTTT. Its translation is CASSLERGNTEAFF.

This clone was seen only a few times. Distinct nucleotide sequences in the sample also encode this CDR3. V is TRBV7-9 and J is TRBJ2-5; no definite D call. Deletions cut 3 bases from V and 5 bases from J, with 7 bases between. Per the germline V gene, CDR1 is SEHNR and CDR2 is FQNEAQ (reference sequence). CDR3 length: 12 residues. CDR3 DNA sequence: TGTGCCAGCAGCTTCCTTGGCGAGACCCAGTACTTC. This sequence encodes CASSFLGETQYF.

J is TRBJ1-5 and V is TRBV28, with D perhaps TRBD1 (6 bases). CDR3 length equals 17 residues. CDR1 is MDHEN and CDR2 is SYDVKM in the germline V gene. Trimming removed 2 bases at V and 0 bases at J, with 14 bases between. CDR3 residues: CASSLQGRGNSNQPQHF. CDR3 sequence (DNA): TGTGCCAGCAGTTTACAGGGGCGGGGGAATAGCAATCAGCCCCAGCATTTT.

The genes are TRBV27 and TRBJ1-6; D gene ambiguous. The V and J ends lost 4 bases and 9 bases respectively, with 7 bases between them. CDR1 and CDR2 (germline): MNHEY, SMNVEV (reference sequence). There are 12 residues in the CDR3. The CDR3 is CASSYRGSPLHF. The CDR3 DNA reads TGTGCCAGCAGTTACCGGGGTTCACCCCTCCACTTT.

CDR3 bases: TGTGCCAGCTCACCACGAACGGGGGCAGGGGAGACCCAGTACTTC. It codes for CASSPRTGAGETQYF. The chain is built from TRBV18 and TRBJ2-5; the D call may be TRBD1 or TRBD2 (6 bases each). Trimming took off 1 base at V and 5 bases at J, with 14 bases between the two ends. This CDR3 has 15 residues. From germline, CDR1 is KGHSH and CDR2 LQKENI.

A single count supports this clone. The genes are TRBV6-5 and TRBJ2-7, with D possibly matching TRBD2 (5 bases). Looked up from germline, CDR1 is MNHEY and CDR2 is SVGAGI. The CDR3 sequence is 13 residues long. The germline V and J ends were trimmed by 7 bases and 2 bases, with 12 bases remaining between them. The DNA of the CDR3 is TGTGCCAGCATGAGGGATGGAACCTACGAGCAGTACTTC. Encoded protein: CASMRDGTYEQYF.

The gene calls are TRBV7-2 and TRBJ1-5; tentatively, D is TRBD1 (5 bases). The CDR3 sequence is 13 residues long. Germline V lookup: CDR1 SGHTA, CDR2 FQGNSA. Trimming removed 5 bases from V and 7 bases from J, with 12 bases in between. CDR3 residues: CASSPGGEQPQHF. CDR3 DNA sequence: TGTGCCAGCAGCCCCGGGGGGGAGCAGCCCCAGCATTTT.

The J gene is TRBJ2-4, the V gene TRBV19; D assignment may be TRBD1 or TRBD2 (5 bases each). Trimming removed 3 bases from V and 6 bases from J, with 18 bases in between. The CDR3 length is 16 residues. The V gene's germline CDR1 is LNHDA and CDR2 SQIVND (reference sequence). CDR3: CASSIGWKERGNIQYF. The CDR3 bases are TGTGCCAGTAGTATTGGCTGGAAAGAGAGGGGAAACATTCAGTACTTC.

The rearrangement links TRBV19 to TRBJ1-1, with TRBD1 matching over 8 bases. From germline, CDR1 is LNHDA and CDR2 SQIVND (reference sequence). The CDR3 extends over 13 amino acids. V trimming: 4 bases; J trimming: 4 bases; junction bases outside the gene matches: 2. The CDR3 is CASSRTGITEAFF. CDR3 bases: TGTGCCAGTAGTAGGACAGGGATCACTGAAGCTTTCTTT.

This rearrangement joins TRBV3-1 (or the pseudogene TRBV3-2) to TRBJ2-2; no definite D call. Deletions cut 0 bases from V and 7 bases from J, with 6 bases between. Per germline, CDR1 LGHDT and CDR2 YNNKEL (reference sequence). The CDR3 is 13 amino acids. The CDR3 sequence: CASSQDHSGELFF. Written as DNA, the CDR3 is TGTGCCAGCAGCCAAGACCATAGCGGGGAGCTGTTTTTT.

The chain has TRBV2 and TRBJ2-7; 8 nucleotides agree with TRBD1. The V gene's germline CDR1 is SNHLY and CDR2 FYNNEI. Losses at the gene ends were 4 bases for V and 6 bases for J; bases not matched to a gene: 2. The CDR3 spans 12 residues. The CDR3 region is CASSATGVEQYF. CDR3 bases: TGTGCCAGCAGTGCGACAGGGGTCGAGCAGTACTTC.

This chain links TRBV11-2 with TRBJ2-7; no definite D call. The germline gives CDR1 SGHAT, CDR2 FQNNGV. The CDR3 has 12 amino acids. Deletions cut 2 bases from V and 5 bases from J, with 7 bases between. In DNA form, the CDR3 reads TGTGCCAGCAGCTTATTATTGGACGAGCAGTACTTC. Its translation: CASSLLLDEQYF.

The V gene is TRBV29-1, the J gene TRBJ2-1; D gene ambiguous. This CDR3 is built from 15 residues. V lost 7 bases and J lost 0, with 16 bases in between. Germline lookup yields CDR1 SQVTM and CDR2 ANQGSEA. DNA for the CDR3: TGCAGCGCCCGAGGACCTGAAAGCTCCTACAATGAGCAGTTCTTC. The encoded protein is CSARGPESSYNEQFF.

The chain recombines TRBV19 with TRBJ2-1; D is undetermined. This CDR3 has 14 residues. V lost 5 bases, J lost 7 bases, and 15 bases lay in between. Per germline, CDR1 LNHDA and CDR2 SQIVND (reference sequence). CDR3 bases: TGTGCCAGTAGTGTAGGCCTACACACAAATGAGCAGTTCTTC. Its protein is CASSVGLHTNEQFF.

This clone showed up just once. The chain joins TRBV9 to TRBJ1-6, with D possibly being TRBD1 (6 bases). CDR3 length: 16 residues. The germline V gene has CDR1 SGDLS and CDR2 YYNGEE. V was shortened by 0 bases and J by 8 bases, with 15 bases between the two germline ends. In DNA form, the CDR3 reads TGTGCCAGCAGCGTAGCCTCACAGGGTACGGATTCACCCCTCCACTTT. Translated: CASSVASQGTDSPLHF.

This clone appeared a single time. CDR3 nucleotide sequence: TGTGCCAGCAGCCCTCGGGACAGGAACACTGAAGCTTTCTTT. Amino acids: CASSPRDRNTEAFF. The J gene is TRBJ1-1, the V gene TRBV4-2, with 7 bases that match TRBD1. CDR1 is LGHNA and CDR2 is YNFKEQ in the germline V gene. The V segment lost 4 bases and the J segment 1 base; nucleotides outside the gene matches: 3. CDR3 length equals 14 residues.

The CDR3 DNA reads TGTGCCAGCAGCGTAGTCGCCGGGGAGCTGTTTTTT. This translates into CASSVVAGELFF. The chain employs TRBV9 and TRBJ2-2; D is uncertain. The germline V gene has CDR1 SGDLS and CDR2 YYNGEE. There are 12 residues in the CDR3. V lost 0 bases, J lost 6 bases, and 3 bases lay in between.

V gene TRBV12-3 or TRBV12-4 combines with J gene TRBJ2-7; D might be TRBD1 (6 bases). The CDR3 has 13 amino acids. Trimming removed 5 bases from V and 4 bases from J, with 12 bases in between. The CDR3 spells CASSPGQSYEQYF. Here the CDR3 DNA reads TGTGCCAGCAGTCCCGGACAGAGTTACGAGCAGTACTTC.

This chain links TRBV4-2 with TRBJ2-3, with no clear D. Per the germline V gene, CDR1 is LGHNA and CDR2 is YNFKEQ. The CDR3 length is 14 residues. The V and J ends lost 1 base and 3 bases respectively, with 8 bases between them. The CDR3 DNA follows: TGTGCCAGCAGCCAAGGAATAGGGACAGATACGCAGTATTTT. Translating it yields CASSQGIGTDTQYF.

The J gene is TRBJ2-6, the V gene TRBV6-5; D is unresolved. Germline-derived CDR1 and CDR2 are MNHEY and SVGAGI. The CDR3 totals 15 residues. Trimming shortened V by 7 bases and J by 1 base, and 11 bases separated the two germline ends. CDR3 amino acids: CASTPFSSGANVLTF. The DNA for the CDR3 is TGTGCCAGCACCCCCTTTTCTTCTGGGGCCAACGTCCTGACTTTC.

The chain uses TRBV7-9 and TRBJ2-6, with D uncertain. Germline CDR1 and CDR2: SEHNR and FQNEAQ (reference sequence). The CDR3 is 14 amino acids. Deletions cut 2 bases from V and 1 base from J, with 3 bases between. CDR3: CASSLTSGANVLTF. The CDR3 DNA reads as TGTGCCAGCAGCTTAACTTCTGGGGCCAACGTCCTGACTTTC.

This sequence joins TRBV5-1 and TRBJ1-1; D is ambiguous. Per the germline V gene, CDR1 is SGHRS and CDR2 is YFSETQ. Deletions cut 0 bases from V and 1 base from J, with 7 bases between. CDR3 length: 14 amino acids. The CDR3 loop is CASSLEWANTEAFF. The CDR3 nucleotides are TGCGCCAGCAGCTTGGAATGGGCGAACACTGAAGCTTTCTTT.

The chain has TRBV3-1 (or the pseudogene TRBV3-2) and TRBJ2-6; TRBD1 aligns across 7 bases. The CDR3 runs 12 residues. The V gene's germline CDR1 is LGHDT and CDR2 YNNKEL (reference sequence). The V segment lost 3 bases and the J segment 16 bases; nucleotides outside the gene matches: 6. The CDR3 sequence: CASSHKDRSLTF. DNA of the CDR3: TGTGCCAGCAGCCATAAGGACAGGTCACTGACTTTC.

The chain has TRBV5-1 and TRBJ2-5; 7 positions agree with TRBD1. V trimming: 4 bases; J trimming: 2 bases; junction bases outside the gene matches: 8. This CDR3 has 15 amino acids. Looked up from germline, CDR1 is SGHRS and CDR2 is YFSETQ. CDR3 in amino acids: CASSRYRGGQETQYF. In DNA, the CDR3 is TGCGCCAGCAGCCGATACAGGGGTGGGCAAGAGACCCAGTACTTC.